Included here is one T cell receptor beta chain sequence, with context. Its antigen is unknown. Germline CDR1 is SGHVS and CDR2 is FNYEAQ. The CDR3 runs to 15 residues. The libraries of TRB cDNA were constructed through 5' RACE using UMI labels. TCRdb reanalyzed the 5' RACE reads, giving one entry per CDR3 protein sequence and no DNA. This repertoire includes approximately 120,000 distinct CDR3 sequences. The data derive from a study of CXCR3-negative and CXCR3-positive naive CD8 T cells. Points from the study as a whole: In both naive subsets diversity was comparably high, whereas memory CD8+ cells showed much lower diversity. More hydrophobic TRB CDR3s were found in CXCR3-positive naive cells than in CXCR3-negative naive cells.

CD45RO-CCR7+CD27+CD95- characterized naive CD8+ T cells. The V call is TRBV7-6, the J call TRBJ2-3; the TCRdb call, TRBD1, lacks DNA for checking. The material sequenced was naive CXCR3+ CD8+ T cells from blood. The subset here: CD45RO-CCR7+CD27+CD95- naive CD8+ T cells expressing CXCR3 (TNR3+). The clonotype was recovered from a human donor in good health. Some clones in this sample may be carry-over from other donors' samples. The CDR3 loop is CASSSSGGRTDTQYF.